Listed here are 26 T cell receptor beta chains from one sample, sequenced in a study of cytomegalovirus exposure and HLA in healthy donors. 13 Jbeta primers and 60 Vbeta primers were used for the PCR. Some clones are missing from TCRdb's copy, which holds only in-frame ones; the method was immunoSEQ multiplex PCR. The data show around 130,000 clones, with approximately 80% seen just once and about 4% held by the top ten. The material sequenced was PBMCs. Receptor source: a woman aged 40 to 55 in good health and CMV-seronegative.

This chain connects TRBV7-2 to TRBJ1-1; no firm D call. V was pared by 1 base and J by 4 bases, with 10 bases between. The CDR3 extends over 14 amino acids. Germline V CDR1 and CDR2: SGHTA, FQGNSA. The CDR3 is CASSLGPSGTEAFF. CDR3 sequence (DNA): TGTGCCAGCAGCTTAGGACCCTCGGGCACTGAAGCTTTCTTT.

This clone appeared once. The chain uses TRBV28 and TRBJ1-1; TRBD1 is a possible D gene (6 bases). The germline V and J ends were trimmed by 8 bases and 1 base, with 8 bases remaining between them. The CDR3 loop spans 12 amino acids. From germline, CDR1 is MDHEN and CDR2 SYDVKM. The CDR3 nucleotides read TGTGCCAGCCGGGGGGCGAACACTGAAGCTTTCTTT. Its protein is CASRGANTEAFF.

This sequence joins TRBV4-2 and TRBJ1-2, with D perhaps matching TRBD1 (6 bases). Germline CDR1 reads LGHNA; CDR2 reads YNFKEQ. This CDR3 comprises 16 residues. Trimming removed 1 base at V and 7 bases at J, with 19 bases between. The CDR3 DNA is TGTGCCAGCAGCCAAGGTGAGGGCAGGGGTAGAGGTGGCTACACCTTC. Protein: CASSQGEGRGRGGYTF.

This clone was seen just once. Other DNA sequences in the sample encode the same CDR3. The rearrangement uses TRBV2 and TRBJ2-5, with D uncertain. The CDR3 has 14 amino acids. The V end was cut by 4 bases, the J end by 5 bases, with 14 bases between. The V gene's germline CDR1 is SNHLY and CDR2 FYNNEI. Here the CDR3 DNA reads TGTGCCAGCAGTGTAGATCCGGGTCCCGAGACCCAGTACTTC. It codes for CASSVDPGPETQYF.

In this sample, this clone turned up a few times. CDR3 sequence (DNA): TGTGCCAGCAGTTTTGCCGGGACTTCCCAAGAGACCCAGTACTTC. The encoded protein is CASSFAGTSQETQYF. The chain is built from TRBV27 and TRBJ2-5; D possibly corresponds to TRBD2 (6 bases). Germline V gene data show CDR1 as MNHEY and CDR2 as SMNVEV (reference sequence). CDR3 size: 15 residues. V was clipped by 3 bases and J by 1 base, with 12 bases between them.

The genes are TRBV13 and TRBJ2-3, with D perhaps TRBD2 (6 bases). Germline loops: CDR1 PRHDT, CDR2 FYEKMQ (reference sequence). The CDR3 runs to 15 residues. V lost 5 bases to trimming and J lost 5 bases, with 17 bases between them. CDR3 residues: CASSNRGRGIDTQYF. Here the CDR3 DNA reads TGTGCCAGCAGCAACCGGGGACGGGGGATAGATACGCAGTATTTT. The full variable domain, its missing parts supplied by reference TRBV13 and TRBJ2-3, is AAGVIQSPRHLIKEKRETATLKCYPIPRHDTVYWYQQGPGQDPQFLISFYEKMQSDKGSIPDRFSAQQFSDYHSELNMSSLELGDSALYFCASSNRGRGIDTQYFGPGTRLTVL.

This chain uses TRBV27 with TRBJ2-7; D possibly corresponds to TRBD1 (6 bases). In germline, CDR1 is MNHEY, CDR2 SMNVEV (reference sequence). Trimming removed 4 bases at V and 2 bases at J, with 15 bases between. This CDR3 comprises 15 residues. The CDR3 coding sequence is TGTGCCAGCAGTTCCTTACAGGGTGCCCCCTACGAGCAGTACTTC. This encodes CASSSLQGAPYEQYF.

This chain links TRBV29-1 with TRBJ2-5, with D uncertain. The J call could be wrong; TRBJ2-7 is a better fit for the DNA end. The germline V gene has CDR1 SQVTM and CDR2 ANQGSEA. This CDR3 is built from 12 residues. The CDR3 DNA follows: TGCAGCGTTGAAGTACAGACCTACGAGCAGTACTTC. Translating it yields CSVEVQTYEQYF.

This clone was seen only once. The V and J genes are TRBV7-9 and TRBJ2-7, with D tentatively TRBD2 (5 bases). CDR1 SEHNR and CDR2 FQNEAQ come from the germline V gene (reference sequence). Deletions cut 1 base from V and 6 bases from J, with 7 bases between. The CDR3 has 12 amino acids. As DNA, the CDR3 is TGTGCCAGCAGCTTAGGCGGGCTCGAGCAGTACTTC. Its translation is CASSLGGLEQYF.

The genes are TRBV4-3 and TRBJ1-5, with TRBD1 as a possible D gene (5 bases). Germline assignment: CDR1 LGHNA and CDR2 YSLEER. The CDR3 is 14 amino acids. Trimming pared 0 bases from V and 6 bases from J, leaving 9 bases between. The CDR3 spells CASSQDKGFQPQHF. The CDR3 bases are TGCGCCAGCAGCCAAGATAAGGGGTTTCAGCCCCAGCATTTT.

The chain couples TRBV28 to TRBJ1-3, with TRBD1 identical over 7 bases. This CDR3 has 13 amino acids. After removal of 6 bases from V and 4 bases from J, the junction contained 3 bases not matched to a gene. CDR1 is MDHEN and CDR2 is SYDVKM in the germline V gene. The CDR3 sequence is CASRQQGGNTIYF. In DNA form, the CDR3 reads TGTGCCAGCAGACAACAGGGGGGAAACACCATATATTTT.

A few counts support this clone. The chain carries TRBV5-1 and TRBJ1-5, with 10 bases identical to TRBD1. Germline CDR1 SGHRS, CDR2 YFSETQ. V was pared by 3 bases and J by 2 bases, with 2 bases of the junction left unmatched. The CDR3 is 15 residues long. The CDR3 loop reads CASSSGTGGNQPQHF. The CDR3 bases are TGCGCCAGCAGCTCCGGGACAGGGGGCAATCAGCCCCAGCATTTT.

V and J are TRBV7-2 and TRBJ2-7, with 8 bases fitting TRBD2. The V segment lost 2 bases and the J segment 2 bases; nucleotides outside the gene matches: 8. Germline-derived CDR1 and CDR2 are SGHTA and FQGNSA. This CDR3 spans 16 amino acids. The CDR3 DNA is TGTGCCAGCAGCTTAAAGAGCGGGAGTTACACCTACGAGCAGTACTTC. Encoded protein: CASSLKSGSYTYEQYF.

This clone has only a few counts. The CDR3 spells CASSKTRGQNSPLHF. The DNA of the CDR3 is TGTGCCAGCAGCAAAACCAGGGGCCAGAATTCACCCCTCCACTTT. The chain is built from TRBV2 and TRBJ1-6; weak D call: TRBD1 (6 bases). The CDR3 has 15 amino acids. Germline lookup yields CDR1 SNHLY and CDR2 FYNNEI. V lost 6 bases, J lost 7 bases, and 16 bases lay in between.

The chain links TRBV4-1 to TRBJ1-2; 7 nucleotides line up with TRBD1. In germline, CDR1 is MGHRA, CDR2 YSYEKL. The V gene end was trimmed by 4 bases and the J gene end by 4 bases; junction bases not matched to a gene: 6. The CDR3 contains 14 residues. CDR3 protein: CASSPGTAFYGYTF. CDR3 sequence (DNA): TGCGCCAGCAGCCCCGGGACAGCCTTCTATGGCTACACCTTC.

J is TRBJ1-1 and V is TRBV4-3; 7 bases match TRBD1. Germline CDR1 reads LGHNA; CDR2 reads YSLEER. The CDR3 totals 16 residues. Trimming at V came to 0 bases and at J to 7 bases, leaving 11 bases not matched to a gene. The CDR3 nucleotides are TGCGCCAGCAGCCAAGATCAGGCAGGGGGATGGAATGAAGCTTTCTTT. This translates into CASSQDQAGGWNEAFF.

This clone showed up just once. This chain connects TRBV5-1 to TRBJ1-6, with 7 positions matching TRBD1. This CDR3 has 12 amino acids. Germline loops: CDR1 SGHRS, CDR2 YFSETQ. The V segment lost 4 bases and the J segment 15 bases; nucleotides outside the gene matches: 7. The CDR3 spells CASSKDRIVLHF. The DNA of the CDR3 is TGCGCCAGCAGCAAGGACAGGATAGTCCTCCACTTT.

This clone was observed a few times. The J gene is TRBJ1-4, the V gene TRBV4-1; D gene uncertain. Per germline, CDR1 MGHRA and CDR2 YSYEKL. Trimming cost V 1 base and J 4 bases, with 10 bases left between them. The CDR3 is made up of 15 amino acids. The CDR3 reads CASSQAHSYNEKLFF. The CDR3 bases are TGCGCCAGCAGCCAAGCGCACAGTTATAATGAAAAACTGTTTTTT.

This sequence joins TRBV9 and TRBJ1-4; D is uncertain. Trimming cost V 5 bases and J 5 bases, with 16 bases left between them. CDR1 SGDLS and CDR2 YYNGEE come from the germline V gene. The CDR3 has 15 amino acids. The CDR3 loop is CASSQGGGRNEKLFF. CDR3 sequence (DNA): TGTGCCAGCAGTCAAGGAGGCGGGAGAAATGAAAAACTGTTTTTT.

CDR3 nucleotides: TGTGCCAGCAGCCAAGTTGCGGGACAGGACCTTCTCGTCACTGAAGCTTTCTTT. This translates into CASSQVAGQDLLVTEAFF. The chain couples TRBV4-2 to TRBJ1-1; TRBD1 agrees at 8 bases. There are 18 residues in the CDR3. The germline V gene encodes CDR1 LGHNA and CDR2 YNFKEQ. Trimming took 1 base from V and 4 from J; bases not matched to a gene: 14.

The count of this clone is one. Other DNA sequences of this sample code for an identical CDR3. V usage is TRBV29-1 and J usage is TRBJ2-6, with a tentative D call TRBD1 (6 bases). The germline V gene encodes CDR1 SQVTM and CDR2 ANQGSEA. The CDR3 contains 16 residues. The V and J ends lost 3 bases and 4 bases respectively, with 16 bases between them. The CDR3 is CSVDVRQVGGANVLTF. The CDR3 region has the DNA TGCAGCGTTGACGTGAGACAGGTGGGGGGGGCCAACGTCCTGACTTTC.

The rearrangement joins TRBV18 to TRBJ2-3, with D perhaps matching TRBD2 (5 bases). The ends were cut back, 5 bases at V and 4 bases at J, with 16 bases in the middle. The CDR3 sequence is 15 residues long. Germline V gene sequence: CDR1 KGHSH, CDR2 LQKENI. The CDR3 DNA reads as TGTGCCAGCTCAGACCGGGGAATTAGCCCAGATACGCAGTATTTT. Its protein is CASSDRGISPDTQYF.

This clone was picked up a small number of times. The J gene is TRBJ2-7, the V gene TRBV28; the D gene is possibly TRBD2 (6 bases). Germline CDR1 is MDHEN and CDR2 is SYDVKM. Trimming removed 5 bases at V and 6 bases at J, with 20 bases between. The CDR3 is 15 amino acids. The CDR3 protein is CASSEPGPGEGEQYF. In nucleotides, the CDR3 is TGTGCCAGCAGTGAGCCTGGTCCGGGAGAGGGCGAGCAGTACTTC.

By proportion, this clone is medium-sized. The J gene is TRBJ2-6, the V gene TRBV6-1; weak D call: TRBD2 (5 bases). Germline CDR1 and CDR2: MNHNS and SASEGT. The CDR3 runs 15 residues. V dropped 10 bases and J dropped 0 bases, with 13 bases sitting between them. Written as DNA, the CDR3 is TGTGCCACCCGTCGGGAAAGCTCTGGGGCCAACGTCCTGACTTTC. It codes for CATRRESSGANVLTF.

This clone was recorded only once. The chain uses TRBV5-5 and TRBJ2-2; no reliable D call. From germline, CDR1 is SGHKS and CDR2 YYEKEE (reference sequence). This CDR3 has 14 residues. Trimming cost V 2 bases and J 7 bases, with 12 bases left between them. Here the CDR3 reads CASSFGRGNGELFF. CDR3 nucleotides: TGTGCCAGCAGCTTTGGCAGAGGCAACGGGGAGCTGTTTTTT.

This clone was observed once. An end of the junction does not agree with germline; a read error may underlie this. The chain recombines TRBV7-7 with TRBJ1-1; no clear D gene. CDR3 length equals 13 residues. Per germline, CDR1 SSHAT and CDR2 FNYEAQ (reference sequence). This chain's CDR3 is CASSLSRNTEAFF. The CDR3 nucleotides read TGTGCTAGCAGCCTAAGTAGAAACACTGAAGCTTTCTTT.